A selection of T cell receptor beta chains follows, all from one sample in a study of blood T cells in healthy people across ages. A single record per CDR3 protein comes from TCRdb applying MiXCR to the 5' RACE reads. The table includes some 1.5 million distinct CDR3 sequences, approximately 28% detected once. Sequenced sample: blood. These TCRs come from a woman aged 25 to 39 in good health. Each CDR3 is given without its conserved first and last residue.

CDR3aa,j_gene,v_gene
GWTGGTDTQY,TRBJ2-3,TRBV29-1
ASRDHCNEQF,TRBJ2-1,TRBV12-3/TRBV12-4
ASSSVASGNYGYT,TRBJ1-2,TRBV5-6
ASSPPGALYEQY,TRBJ2-7,TRBV28
ASKPGQGYNEQY,.,TRBV12-3/TRBV12-4
ASSLTPGQGTRGYT,TRBJ1-2,TRBV5-4
ASSRTVNPPTDTQY,TRBJ2-3,TRBV7-2
AISYNDEQY,TRBJ2-7,TRBV10-3
ASSVDGVQETQY,TRBJ2-5,TRBV9
ASSDRGSSYNEQF,TRBJ2-1,TRBV6-6
ASRDTGPPYGYT,TRBJ1-2,TRBV4-1
AISDPSGRAAYEQY,TRBJ2-7,TRBV10-3
ATSRDRPLRLQETQY,TRBJ2-5,TRBV15
ASSLQGAQHEQF,TRBJ2-1,TRBV27
ASSPVVDHEQY,TRBJ2-7,TRBV28
ASSGGLAGAVDTQY,TRBJ2-3,TRBV9
ASSYLLSGGSYEQY,TRBJ2-7,TRBV6-5
SVVGQGLYQETQY,TRBJ2-5,TRBV29-1
ASRITGTGGNEQF,TRBJ2-1,TRBV3-1
ASSSLGGGAQIVYT,TRBJ1-2,TRBV7-9
SARDREAEAF,TRBJ1-1,TRBV20-1
ASSATRQGYNSPLH,TRBJ1-6,TRBV2
ASSGPGGTYEQY,TRBJ2-7,TRBV7-9
ASSLQQGGGTEAF,TRBJ1-1,TRBV11-2
ASIKTSGSYEQY,TRBJ2-7,TRBV7-2
ASSVAIKPYEQY,TRBJ2-7,TRBV9
AGSLGGGHTNQPQH,TRBJ1-5,TRBV7-2
ASSEAGENIQY,TRBJ2-4,TRBV25-1
ASSTGLAAEQF,TRBJ2-1,TRBV7-2
ASSPSGTSVVTQY,TRBJ2-3,TRBV12-3/TRBV12-4